The sequence of this T cell receptor beta chain was determined in a study of early T cells in non-severe SARS-CoV-2 infection (dated by TCRdb to the early 2020s). Concerning the study at large: TCR sequencing used bulk RNA from unsorted whole blood, so alpha and beta chains could not be paired. The paper as a whole reports these results and caveats: VDJdb matching was skewed toward anti-spike CD8 responses and likely underestimated virus-specific expansions, missing private and CD4 specificities.

Set within a cohort of healthcare workers in London, UK, this nested case-control study involved weekly PCR testing of nasopharyngeal swabs along with blood sampling. Healthcare workers were enrolled in the week of the UK lockdown, from 23 to 31 March 2020, and were followed every week for up to about 16 weeks. From the cysteine through the phenylalanine, the CDR3 covers 19 amino acids. Left in the record is the CDR3 DNA by itself, 57 bases read in frame from the first base. From V the trimming removes 0 bases and from J it removes 2 bases, while the gene matches leave 9 bases of the junction unaccounted for. As encoded in the germline V gene (reference sequence), CDR1 is SGHNT while CDR2 is YYREEE. This clonotype was found a few times. Its target antigen remains unknown. Base qualities are missing; no much larger clone stands one base away. Library preparation used 5' RACE. Sequencing was carried out with a NextSeq 500. The TCR library protocol attached unique molecular identifiers to individual cDNA molecules to correct for sequencing error and PCR bias. Both TCR alpha and beta chains were sequenced, and tight co-correlation was observed between alpha and beta sequence abundances in each sample. The original pipeline was this. Decombinator V4 was used to annotate TCR sequences for V gene, J gene and CDR3. TCRs were defined as expanded if a significant change between any two time points was detected under a Poisson model with p below 0.0001. Abundances of TCRs were expressed as counts per million after normalisation to the total number of TCRs sequenced in each sample. MAIT TCRs were defined by TRAV1-2 paired with TRAJ12, TRAJ20 or TRAJ33, and iNKT TCRs by TRAV10 paired with TRAJ18. VDJdb, accessed 1 November 2021, was searched for CMV, EBV and SARS-CoV-2 annotated TCRs, with TCRs annotated for multiple antigens excluded. TCRdb reprocessing: public reads trimmed at Q25 with fastp, clones called with MiXCR, in-frame beta chains kept. Every distinct CDR3 protein forms one entry, paired with its most common genes and DNA. The V and J calls shown here were made by TCRdb, not taken from the authors' results. Across this sample there are around 98,000 distinct CDR3 sequences, with approximately 10% seen only once. In total, the top ten clones hold around 5% of the sample.

The origin of this receptor is an adult who was a healthcare worker with PCR-confirmed SARS-CoV-2 infection or an uninfected control (not recorded which). The sample consisted of whole blood. Recombination joined TRBV5-4 with TRBJ2-1; TRBD2 agrees with 12 junctional bases. The DNA sequence is TGTGCCAGCAGCTTGGAGGGACTAGCGGGCCGCCTGACCTACAATGAGCAGTTCTTC. This is translated as CASSLEGLAGRLTYNEQFF.